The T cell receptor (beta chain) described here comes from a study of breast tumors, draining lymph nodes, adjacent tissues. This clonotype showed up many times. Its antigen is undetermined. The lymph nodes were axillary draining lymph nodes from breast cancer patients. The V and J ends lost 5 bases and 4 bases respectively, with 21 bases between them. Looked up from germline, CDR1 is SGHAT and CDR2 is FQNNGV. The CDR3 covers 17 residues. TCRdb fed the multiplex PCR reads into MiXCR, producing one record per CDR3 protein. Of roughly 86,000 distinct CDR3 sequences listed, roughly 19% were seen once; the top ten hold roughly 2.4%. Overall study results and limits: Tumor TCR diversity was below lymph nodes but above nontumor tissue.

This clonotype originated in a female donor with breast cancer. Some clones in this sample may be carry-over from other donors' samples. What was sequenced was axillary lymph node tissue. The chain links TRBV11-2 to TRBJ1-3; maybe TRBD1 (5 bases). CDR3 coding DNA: TGTGCCAGCAGCCCCAGGAAAGAGGGGCTCTCAGGAAACACCATATATTTT. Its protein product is CASSPRKEGLSGNTIYF. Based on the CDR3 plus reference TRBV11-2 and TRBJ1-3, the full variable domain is EAGVAQSPRYKIIEKRQSVAFWCNPISGHATLYWYQQILGQGPKLLIQFQNNGVVDDSQLPKDRFSAERLKGVDSTLKIQPAKLEDSAVYLCASSPRKEGLSGNTIYFGEGSWLTVV.